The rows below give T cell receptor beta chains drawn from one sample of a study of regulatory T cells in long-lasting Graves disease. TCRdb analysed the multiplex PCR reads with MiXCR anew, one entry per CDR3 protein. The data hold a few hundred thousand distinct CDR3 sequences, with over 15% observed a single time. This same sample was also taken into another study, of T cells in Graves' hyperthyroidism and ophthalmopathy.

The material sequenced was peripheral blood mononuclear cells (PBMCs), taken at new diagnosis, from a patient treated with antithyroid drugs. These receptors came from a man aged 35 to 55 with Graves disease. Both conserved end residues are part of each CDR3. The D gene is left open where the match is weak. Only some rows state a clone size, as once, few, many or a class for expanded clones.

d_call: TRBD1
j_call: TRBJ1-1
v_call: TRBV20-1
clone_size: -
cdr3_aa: CSADRQGALPEAFF
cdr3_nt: TGCAGTGCCGACCGACAGGGGGCGCTTCCTGAAGCTTTCTTT

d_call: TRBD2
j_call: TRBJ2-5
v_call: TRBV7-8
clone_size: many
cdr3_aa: CASSSPPGTRSETQYF
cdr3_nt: TGTGCCAGCAGCTCCCCCCCCGGGACTAGAAGTGAGACCCAGTACTTC

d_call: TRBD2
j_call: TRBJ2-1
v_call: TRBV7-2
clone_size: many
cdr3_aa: CASSAHATSGGNEQFF
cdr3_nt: TGTGCCAGCAGCGCACACGCCACTAGCGGGGGGAATGAGCAGTTCTTC

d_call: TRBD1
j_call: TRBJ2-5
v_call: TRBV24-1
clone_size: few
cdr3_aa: CATSDSKTGGETQYF
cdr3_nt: TGTGCCACCAGTGATTCGAAGACAGGGGGAGAGACCCAGTACTTC

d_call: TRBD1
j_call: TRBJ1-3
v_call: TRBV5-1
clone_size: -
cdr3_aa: CASSVGDSFSGNTIYF
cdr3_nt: TGCGCCAGCAGCGTGGGGGACAGTTTCTCTGGAAACACCATATATTTT

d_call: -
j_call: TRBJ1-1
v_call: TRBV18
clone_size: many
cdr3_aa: CASSPRTEGDTEAFF
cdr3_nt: TGTGCCAGCTCACCACGGACTGAGGGCGACACTGAAGCTTTCTTT

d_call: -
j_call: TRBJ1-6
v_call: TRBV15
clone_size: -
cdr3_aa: CATSRDYSPLHF
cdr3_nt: TGTGCCACCAGCAGAGATTATTCACCCCTCCACTTT

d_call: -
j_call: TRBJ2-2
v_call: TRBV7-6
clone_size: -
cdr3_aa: CASSSAGTHNTGELFF
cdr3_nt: TGTGCCAGCAGCTCGGCCGGGACACACAACACCGGGGAGCTGTTTTTT

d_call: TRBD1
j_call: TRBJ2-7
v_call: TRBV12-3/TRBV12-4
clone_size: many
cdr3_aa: CASSPQSGTVFYEQYF
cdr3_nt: TGTGCCAGCAGTCCTCAATCCGGGACAGTTTTTTACGAGCAGTACTTC

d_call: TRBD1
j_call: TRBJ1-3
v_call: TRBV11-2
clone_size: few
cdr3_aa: CASSLRQGTHSGNTIYF
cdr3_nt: TGTGCCAGCAGCTTACGACAGGGCACCCACTCTGGAAACACCATATATTTT

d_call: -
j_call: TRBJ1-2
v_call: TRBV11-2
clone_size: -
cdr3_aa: CASSLLRTTAGNRATANYGYTF
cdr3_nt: TGTGCCAGCAGCTTACTACGTACGACGGCTGGAAACAGGGCGACTGCTAACTATGGCTACACCTTC

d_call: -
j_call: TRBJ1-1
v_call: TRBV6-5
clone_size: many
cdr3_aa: CASSYGVSRGGTEAFF
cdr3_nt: TGTGCCAGCAGTTACGGGGTGTCAAGGGGAGGGACTGAAGCTTTCTTT

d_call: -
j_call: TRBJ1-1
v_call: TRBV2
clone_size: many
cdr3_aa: CASTRTGLTEAFF
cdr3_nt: TGTGCCAGCACCCGTACAGGGCTCACTGAAGCTTTCTTT

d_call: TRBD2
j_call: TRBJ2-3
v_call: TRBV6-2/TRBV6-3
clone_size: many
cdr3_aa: CASRPTGGATDTQYF
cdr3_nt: TGTGCCAGCAGACCTACGGGGGGGGCCACAGATACGCAGTATTTT

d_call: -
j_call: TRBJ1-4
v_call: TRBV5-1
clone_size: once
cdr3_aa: CASSLEGLNEKLFF
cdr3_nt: TGCGCCAGCAGCTTGGAAGGGCTTAATGAAAAACTGTTTTTT

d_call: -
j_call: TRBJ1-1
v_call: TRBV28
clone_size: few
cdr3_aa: CASSFRVSGAEAFF
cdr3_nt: TGTGCCAGCAGTTTCCGAGTTTCGGGGGCTGAAGCTTTCTTT

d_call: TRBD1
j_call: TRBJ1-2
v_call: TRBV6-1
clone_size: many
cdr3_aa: CASSATGVSNYGYTF
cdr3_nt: TGTGCCAGCAGCGCTACAGGGGTCTCCAACTATGGCTACACCTTC

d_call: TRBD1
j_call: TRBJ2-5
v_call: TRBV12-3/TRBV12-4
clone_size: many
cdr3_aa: CASSWTGEETQYF
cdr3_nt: TGTGCCAGCAGTTGGACAGGGGAAGAGACCCAGTACTTC

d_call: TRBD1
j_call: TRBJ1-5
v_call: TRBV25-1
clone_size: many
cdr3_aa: CASSDQDRGLGQPQHF
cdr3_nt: TGTGCCAGCAGTGATCAGGACAGGGGATTGGGTCAGCCCCAGCATTTT

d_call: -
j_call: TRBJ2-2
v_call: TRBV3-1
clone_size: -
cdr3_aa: CASSPGGHTGELFF
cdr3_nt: TGTGCCAGCAGTCCCGGGGGGCACACCGGGGAGCTGTTTTTT

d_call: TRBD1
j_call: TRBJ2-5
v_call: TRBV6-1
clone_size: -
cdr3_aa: CAIGTAQETQYF
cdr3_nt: TGTGCCATCGGGACAGCCCAAGAGACCCAGTACTTC

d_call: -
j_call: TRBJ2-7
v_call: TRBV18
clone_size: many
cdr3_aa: CASSPRDTYYEQYF
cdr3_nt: TGTGCCAGCTCACCCAGGGACACCTACTACGAGCAGTACTTC

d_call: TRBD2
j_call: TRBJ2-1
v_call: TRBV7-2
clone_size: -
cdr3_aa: CASSLRAGDPYNEQFF
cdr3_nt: TGTGCCAGCAGCTTAAGGGCGGGGGACCCCTACAATGAGCAGTTCTTC

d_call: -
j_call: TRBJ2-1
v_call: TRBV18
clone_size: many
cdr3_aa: CASSRLQGGEQFF
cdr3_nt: TGTGCCAGCTCGCGACTTCAGGGCGGTGAGCAGTTCTTC

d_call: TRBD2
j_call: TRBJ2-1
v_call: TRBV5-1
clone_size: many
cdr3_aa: CASSSDLLAGVWNEQFF
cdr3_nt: TGCGCCAGCAGCTCCGACCTTCTCGCGGGGGTGTGGAATGAGCAGTTCTTC

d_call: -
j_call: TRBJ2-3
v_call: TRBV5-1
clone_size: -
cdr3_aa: CASTQGTSTDTQYF
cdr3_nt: TGCGCCAGCACCCAGGGTACAAGCACAGATACGCAGTATTTT

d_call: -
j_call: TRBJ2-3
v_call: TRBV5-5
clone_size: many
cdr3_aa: CASSLALASDTQYF
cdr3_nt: TGTGCCAGCAGCTTGGCTCTAGCGTCGGATACGCAGTATTTT

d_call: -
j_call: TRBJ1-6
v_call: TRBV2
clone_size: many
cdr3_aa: CASSFQGSPLHF
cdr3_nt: TGTGCCAGCAGCTTCCAGGGCTCACCCCTCCACTTT

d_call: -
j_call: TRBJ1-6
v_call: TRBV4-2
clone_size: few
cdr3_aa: CASSQAPPNSPLHF
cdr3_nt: TGTGCCAGCAGCCAAGCCCCTCCCAATTCACCCCTCCACTTT

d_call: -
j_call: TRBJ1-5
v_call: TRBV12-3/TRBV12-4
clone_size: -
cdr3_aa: CASRLSLYQPQHF
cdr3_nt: TGTGCCAGCAGATTATCTCTTTATCAGCCCCAGCATTTT

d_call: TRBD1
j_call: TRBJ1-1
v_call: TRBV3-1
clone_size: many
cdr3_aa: CASRQGVNTEAFF
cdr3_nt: TGTGCCAGTCGACAGGGCGTGAACACTGAAGCTTTCTTT

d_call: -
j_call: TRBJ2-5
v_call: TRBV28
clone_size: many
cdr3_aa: CASSAGHQAQETQYF
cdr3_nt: TGTGCCAGCAGCGCGGGACACCAGGCACAAGAGACCCAGTACTTC

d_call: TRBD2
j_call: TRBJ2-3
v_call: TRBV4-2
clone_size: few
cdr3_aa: CASSPNPSGGATDTQYF
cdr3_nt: TGTGCCAGCAGCCCTAATCCTAGCGGGGGGGCCACAGATACGCAGTATTTT